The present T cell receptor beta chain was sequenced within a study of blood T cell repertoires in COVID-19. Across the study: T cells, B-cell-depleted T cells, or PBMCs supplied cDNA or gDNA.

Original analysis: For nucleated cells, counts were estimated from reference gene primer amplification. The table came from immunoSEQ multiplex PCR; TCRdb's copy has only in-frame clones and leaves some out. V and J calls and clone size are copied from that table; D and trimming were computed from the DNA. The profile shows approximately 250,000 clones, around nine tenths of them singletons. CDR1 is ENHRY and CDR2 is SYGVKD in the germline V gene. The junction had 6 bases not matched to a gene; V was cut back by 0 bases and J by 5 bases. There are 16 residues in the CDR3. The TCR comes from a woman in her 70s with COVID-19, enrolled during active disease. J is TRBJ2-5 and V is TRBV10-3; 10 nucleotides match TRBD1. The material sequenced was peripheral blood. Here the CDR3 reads CAISESRGTGVETQYF. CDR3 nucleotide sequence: TGTGCCATCAGTGAGTCGAGAGGGACAGGGGTCGAGACCCAGTACTTC.